The source of this TCR beta chain is a study of T cells in Graves' hyperthyroidism and ophthalmopathy. Study context: Peripheral blood was drawn at first diagnosis, prior to all treatment. Study results and limitations: A model built on 13 V-J features separated ophthalmopathy from stable hyperthyroidism. In the blood, most expanded thyroid clonotypes above 0.001 appeared as well. In validation, the model predicted ophthalmopathy. These predictions came a median 6.5 months before onset.

Turning to this clonotype: Its target is unknown.

The CDR3 is 13 residues long. The germline V gene encodes CDR1 GTSNPN and CDR2 SVGIG (reference sequence). V was clipped by 5 bases and J by 10 bases, with 15 bases between them. There were TCR beta CDR3 regions amplified from RNA transcripts. When the TCR CDR3 underwent first-round RT-PCR, the HTBI primer set was used. TCRdb called the multiplex PCR reads again in MiXCR, with one record for every CDR3 protein. The data show 450,000 to 650,000 distinct CDR3 sequences, with more than 15% seen just once and about 16% held by the top ten. The receptor comes from a woman aged 18 to 35 with Graves' ophthalmopathy. Sequencing was done on a sample of blood. This chain joins TRBV30 and TRBJ1-6; D not resolved. DNA for the CDR3: TGTGCCTGGGGCAGTGGGGTTCGATCACCCCTCCACTTT. As protein: CAWGSGVRSPLHF.